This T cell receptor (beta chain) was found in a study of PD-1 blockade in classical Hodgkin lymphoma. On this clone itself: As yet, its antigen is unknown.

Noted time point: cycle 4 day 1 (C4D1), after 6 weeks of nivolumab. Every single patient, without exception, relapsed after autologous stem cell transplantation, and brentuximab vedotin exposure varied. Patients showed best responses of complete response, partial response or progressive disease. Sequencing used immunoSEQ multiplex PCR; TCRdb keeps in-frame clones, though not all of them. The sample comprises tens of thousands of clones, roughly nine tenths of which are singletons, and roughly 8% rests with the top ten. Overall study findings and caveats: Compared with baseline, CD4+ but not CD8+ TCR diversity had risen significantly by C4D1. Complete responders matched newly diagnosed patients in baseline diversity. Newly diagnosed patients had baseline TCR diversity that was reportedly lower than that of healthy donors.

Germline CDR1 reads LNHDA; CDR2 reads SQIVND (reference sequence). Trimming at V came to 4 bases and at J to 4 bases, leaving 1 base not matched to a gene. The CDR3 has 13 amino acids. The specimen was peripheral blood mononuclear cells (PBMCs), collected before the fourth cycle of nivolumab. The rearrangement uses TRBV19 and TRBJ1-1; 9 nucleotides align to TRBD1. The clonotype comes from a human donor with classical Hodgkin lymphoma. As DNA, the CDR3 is TGTGCCAGTAGTACGACAGGGGGCACTGAAGCTTTCTTT. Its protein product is CASSTTGGTEAFF.